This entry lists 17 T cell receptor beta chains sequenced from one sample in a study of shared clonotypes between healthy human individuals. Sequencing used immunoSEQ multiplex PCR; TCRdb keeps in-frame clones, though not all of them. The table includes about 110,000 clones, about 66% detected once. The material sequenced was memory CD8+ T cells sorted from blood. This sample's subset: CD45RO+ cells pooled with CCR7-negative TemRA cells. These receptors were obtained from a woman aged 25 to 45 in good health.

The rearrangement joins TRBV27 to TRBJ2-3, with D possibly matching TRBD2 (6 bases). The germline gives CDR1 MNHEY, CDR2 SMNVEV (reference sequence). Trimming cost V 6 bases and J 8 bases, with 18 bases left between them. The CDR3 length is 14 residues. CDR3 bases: TGTGCCAGCAGGGGGCTGGACGGGCGGGGTACGCAGTATTTT. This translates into CASRGLDGRGTQYF.

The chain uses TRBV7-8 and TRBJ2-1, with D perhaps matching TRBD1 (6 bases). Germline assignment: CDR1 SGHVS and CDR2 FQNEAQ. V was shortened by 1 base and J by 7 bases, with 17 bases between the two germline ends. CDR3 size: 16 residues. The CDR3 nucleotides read TGTGCCAGCAGCTTAGGTCCAGGGGTAATTTGGAATGAGCAGTTCTTC. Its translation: CASSLGPGVIWNEQFF.

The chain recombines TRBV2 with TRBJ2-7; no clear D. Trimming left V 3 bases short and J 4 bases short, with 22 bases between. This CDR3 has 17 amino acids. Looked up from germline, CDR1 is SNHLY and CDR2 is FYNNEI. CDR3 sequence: CASSDFSYKAHGYEQYF. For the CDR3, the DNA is TGTGCCAGCAGTGACTTTTCCTACAAGGCACACGGTTACGAGCAGTACTTC.

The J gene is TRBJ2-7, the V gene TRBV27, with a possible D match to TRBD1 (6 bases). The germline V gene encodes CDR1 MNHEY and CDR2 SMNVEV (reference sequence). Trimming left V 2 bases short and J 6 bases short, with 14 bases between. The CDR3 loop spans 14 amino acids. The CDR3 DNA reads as TGTGCCAGCAGTTTACAGGGGCCACGGGGCGAGCAGTACTTC. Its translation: CASSLQGPRGEQYF.

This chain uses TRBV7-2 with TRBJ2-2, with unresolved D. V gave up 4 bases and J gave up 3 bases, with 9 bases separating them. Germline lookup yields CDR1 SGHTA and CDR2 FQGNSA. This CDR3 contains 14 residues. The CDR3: CASSSMEYTGELFF. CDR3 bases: TGTGCCAGCAGCTCGATGGAGTACACCGGGGAGCTGTTTTTT.

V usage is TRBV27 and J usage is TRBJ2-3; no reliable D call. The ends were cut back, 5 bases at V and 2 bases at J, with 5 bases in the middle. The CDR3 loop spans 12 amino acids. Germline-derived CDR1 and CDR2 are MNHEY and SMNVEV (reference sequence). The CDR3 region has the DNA TGTGCCAGCAGTCATAACACAGATACGCAGTATTTT. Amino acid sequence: CASSHNTDTQYF.

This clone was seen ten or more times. In DNA, the CDR3 is TGTGCCAGCAGTGAAAATCATGGCTACGAGCAGTACTTC. Translation gives CASSENHGYEQYF. V gene TRBV6-1 combines with J gene TRBJ2-7; no reliable D call. The CDR3 has 13 residues. Germline V gene sequence: CDR1 MNHNS, CDR2 SASEGT. Trimming removed 2 bases from V and 3 bases from J, with 8 bases in between.

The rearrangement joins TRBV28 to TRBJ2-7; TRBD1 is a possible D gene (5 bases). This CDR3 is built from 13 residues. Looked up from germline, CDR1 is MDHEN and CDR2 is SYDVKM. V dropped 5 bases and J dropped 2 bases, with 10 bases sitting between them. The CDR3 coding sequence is TGTGCCAGCAGTGCACAGGATACCTACGAGCAGTACTTC. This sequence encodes CASSAQDTYEQYF.

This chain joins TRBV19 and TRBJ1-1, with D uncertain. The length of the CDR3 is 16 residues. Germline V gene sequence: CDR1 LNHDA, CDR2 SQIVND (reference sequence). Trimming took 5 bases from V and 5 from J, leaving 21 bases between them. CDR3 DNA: TGTGCCAGTAGTTCCCCCCTCGGAGAGACTGGGACTGAAGCTTTCTTT. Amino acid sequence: CASSSPLGETGTEAFF.

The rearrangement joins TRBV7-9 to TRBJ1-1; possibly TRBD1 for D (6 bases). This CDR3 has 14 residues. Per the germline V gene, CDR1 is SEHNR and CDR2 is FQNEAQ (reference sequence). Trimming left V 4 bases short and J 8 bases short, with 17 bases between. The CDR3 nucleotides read TGTGCCAGCAGCTCCCCGGGGGGGCCAGGCGAAGCTTTCTTT. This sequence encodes CASSSPGGPGEAFF.

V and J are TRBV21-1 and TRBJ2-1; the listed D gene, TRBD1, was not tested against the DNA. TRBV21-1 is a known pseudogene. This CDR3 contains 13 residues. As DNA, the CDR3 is TGTGCCAGCAGCGTGACAGGGTACTATGAGCAGTTCTTC. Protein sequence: CASSVTGYYEQFF.

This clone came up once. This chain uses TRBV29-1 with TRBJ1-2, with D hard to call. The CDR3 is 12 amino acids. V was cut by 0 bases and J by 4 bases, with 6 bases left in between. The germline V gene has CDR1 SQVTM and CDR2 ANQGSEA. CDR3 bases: TGCAGCGTTGAAGAGGGTACCTATGGCTACACCTTC. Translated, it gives CSVEEGTYGYTF. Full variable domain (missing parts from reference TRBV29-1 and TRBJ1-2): SAVISQKPSRDICQRGTSLTIQCQVDSQVTMMFWYRQQPGQSLTLIATANQGSEATYESGFVIDKFPISRPNLTFSTLTVSNMSPEDSSIYLCSVEEGTYGYTFGSGTRLTVV.

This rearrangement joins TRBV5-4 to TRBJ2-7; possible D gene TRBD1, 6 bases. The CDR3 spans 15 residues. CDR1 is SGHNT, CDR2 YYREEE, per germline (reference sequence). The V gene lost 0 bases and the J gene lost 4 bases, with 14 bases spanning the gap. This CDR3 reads CASSLERGSGYEQYF. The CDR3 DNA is TGTGCCAGCAGCTTGGAAAGGGGGAGTGGATACGAGCAGTACTTC.

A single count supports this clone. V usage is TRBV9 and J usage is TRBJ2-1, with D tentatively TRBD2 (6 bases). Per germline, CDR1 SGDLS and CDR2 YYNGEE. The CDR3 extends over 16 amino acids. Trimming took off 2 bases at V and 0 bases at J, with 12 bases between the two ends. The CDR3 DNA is TGTGCCAGCAGCGTTTCTCCGGGACTCTCCTACAATGAGCAGTTCTTC. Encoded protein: CASSVSPGLSYNEQFF.

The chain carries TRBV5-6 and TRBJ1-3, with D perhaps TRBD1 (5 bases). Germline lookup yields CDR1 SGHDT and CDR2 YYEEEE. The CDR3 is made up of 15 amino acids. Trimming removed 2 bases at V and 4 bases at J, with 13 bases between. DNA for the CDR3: TGTGCCAGCAGCTTCGGATCCGGGGCGGGAAACACCATATATTTT. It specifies CASSFGSGAGNTIYF.

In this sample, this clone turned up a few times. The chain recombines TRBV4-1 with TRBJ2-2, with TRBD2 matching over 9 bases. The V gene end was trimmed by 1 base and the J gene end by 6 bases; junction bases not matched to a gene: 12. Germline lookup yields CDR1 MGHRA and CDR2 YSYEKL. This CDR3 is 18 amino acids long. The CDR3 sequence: CASSQAHLSGRVAGELFF. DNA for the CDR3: TGCGCCAGCAGCCAAGCCCACCTTAGCGGGAGAGTTGCCGGGGAGCTGTTTTTT.

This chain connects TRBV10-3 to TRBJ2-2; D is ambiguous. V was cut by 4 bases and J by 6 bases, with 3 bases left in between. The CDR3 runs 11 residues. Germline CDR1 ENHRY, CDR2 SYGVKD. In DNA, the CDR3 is TGTGCCATCAGTGCTTCCGGGGAGCTGTTTTTT. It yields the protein CAISASGELFF.